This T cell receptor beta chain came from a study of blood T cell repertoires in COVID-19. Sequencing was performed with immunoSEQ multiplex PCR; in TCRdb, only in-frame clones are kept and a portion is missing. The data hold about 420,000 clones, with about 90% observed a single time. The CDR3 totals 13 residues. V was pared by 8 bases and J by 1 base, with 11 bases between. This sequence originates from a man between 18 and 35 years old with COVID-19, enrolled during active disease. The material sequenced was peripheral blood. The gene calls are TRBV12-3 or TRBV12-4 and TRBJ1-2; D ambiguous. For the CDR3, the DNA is TGTGCCAGCCTCCGAGAATTTAACTATGGCTACACCTTC. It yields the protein CASLREFNYGYTF.